This T cell receptor beta chain was documented in a study of shared clonotypes between healthy human individuals. Across the study: Donors consisted of two women and three men between 18 and 49. General study results and limits: Among the subsets, naive ones generally showed larger estimated richness than memory ones. Clonotypes not shared had lower generation probabilities than those common to all four donors.

Details on this clone: The antigen remains undetermined. Other DNA variants within this sample encode the same CDR3.

The CDR3 runs 14 residues. Germline V CDR1 and CDR2: SNHLY, FYNNEI. V was clipped by 9 bases and J by 2 bases; unmatched bases: 9. Only CD45RO-negative cells positively selected for CCR7 counted as naive CD8 cells, so terminally differentiated effector memory CD45RA+ cells were excluded. Researchers divided each subset's genomic DNA evenly across several immunoSEQ plates. Libraries were prepared by immunoSEQ multiplex PCR; TCRdb keeps only in-frame clonotypes and omits some of them. The sample yields approximately 2,200,000 clones, roughly 91% seen once. The material sequenced was naive CD8+ T cells from PBMCs. The clonotype comes from a man in his late teens or twenties in good health. Some clones in this sample may be carry-over from other donors' samples. The V call is TRBV2, the J call TRBJ1-1; 7 positions agree with TRBD1. The CDR3 sequence is CASRTGGGNTEAFF. In nucleotides, the CDR3 is TGTGCCAGTCGGACAGGTGGAGGTAACACTGAAGCTTTCTTT.